The sequence of this TCR beta chain was determined in a study of a mutant IDH1 vaccine in newly diagnosed glioma. Study overall: Vaccination followed radiotherapy alone by 4-6 weeks, or accompanied temozolomide cycles. Previous treatment comprised radiotherapy, temozolomide, or both, mostly both.

Comment on this clone: Its antigen is as yet unknown.

Specified time point: week 47, end of study. Each vaccine dose was 300 ug of mutant IDH1 20-mer peptide, with topical imiquimod. Astrocytomas that were new, WHO grade 3 or 4, IDH1-mutant and ATRX-lost were present in the donors. The CDR3 runs to 13 residues. The germline V gene has CDR1 SNHLY and CDR2 FYNNEI. The ends were cut back, 6 bases at V and 6 bases at J, with 12 bases in the middle. Clones were read by immunoSEQ multiplex PCR, and TCRdb kept only the in-frame ones, dropping some. The sample shows 30,000 to 40,000 clones, 80% to 95% of them seen only once. The chain links TRBV2 to TRBJ1-5, with D maybe TRBD1 (5 bases). The sample was PBMCs, taken from a glioma patient whose treatment included an IDH1 peptide vaccine. This TCR came from a middle-aged woman with glioma. The CDR3 nucleotides read TGTGCCAGCAGCCTGGGACCGTCTCAGCCCCAGCATTTT. Its translation: CASSLGPSQPQHF. Together with reference TRBV2 and TRBJ1-5, the CDR3 gives the full variable domain: EPEVTQTPSHQVTQMGQEVILRCVPISNHLYFYWYRQILGQKVEFLVSFYNNEISEKSEIFDDQFSVERPDGSNFTLKIRSTKLEDSAMYFCASSLGPSQPQHFGDGTRLSIL.